This TCR beta chain was observed in a study of CD8 T cells in Susac syndrome. CDR1 and CDR2 from the germline V gene are SEHNR and FQNEAQ (reference sequence). V was clipped by 2 bases and J by 2 bases, with 10 bases between them. The CDR3 runs to 14 residues. Sequencing of TCR beta covered CD8+ and CD4+ T cells obtained from blood. Bulk CD8+ and CD4+ cells came from magnetic negative isolation; CD8+ TEMRA by FACS. This clonotype appeared a few times. RNA was extracted with the RNeasy kit, and a quantity of roughly 0.5 to 1 ug was reverse transcribed using random hexamers. TCR beta CDR3 was amplified by immunoSEQ multiplex PCR. This amplification extended across 54 Vbeta and 13 Jbeta segments. TCRdb processed the immunoSEQ multiplex PCR reads anew with MiXCR; each CDR3 protein has one entry. The table has roughly 400,000 distinct CDR3 sequences, around 85% seen once.

The receptor was isolated from a human donor with multiple sclerosis. The chain couples TRBV7-9 to TRBJ2-7; D gene unclear. Sequencing input: CD8+ T cells from PBMCs. CDR3 protein: CASSLTSLPYEQYF. The CDR3 DNA sequence: TGTGCCAGCAGCTTAACCTCCCTGCCCTACGAGCAGTACTTC.